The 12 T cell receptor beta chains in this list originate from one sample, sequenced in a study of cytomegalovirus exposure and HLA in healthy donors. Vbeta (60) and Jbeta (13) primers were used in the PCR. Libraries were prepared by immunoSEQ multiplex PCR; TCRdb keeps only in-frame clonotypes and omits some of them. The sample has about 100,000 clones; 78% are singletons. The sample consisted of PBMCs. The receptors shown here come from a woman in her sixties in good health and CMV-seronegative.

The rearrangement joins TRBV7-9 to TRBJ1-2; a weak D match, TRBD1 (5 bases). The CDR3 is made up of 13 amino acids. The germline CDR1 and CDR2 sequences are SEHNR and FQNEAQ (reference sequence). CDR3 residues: CATSGGGEYGYTF. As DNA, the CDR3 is TGTGCTACCTCCGGGGGTGGGGAATATGGCTACACCTTC.

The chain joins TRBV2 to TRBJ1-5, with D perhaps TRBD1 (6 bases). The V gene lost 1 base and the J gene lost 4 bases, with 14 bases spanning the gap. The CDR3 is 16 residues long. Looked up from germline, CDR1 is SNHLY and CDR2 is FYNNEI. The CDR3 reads CASSEDGTPVNQPQHF. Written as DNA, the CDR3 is TGTGCCAGCAGTGAAGACGGGACACCCGTAAATCAGCCCCAGCATTTT.

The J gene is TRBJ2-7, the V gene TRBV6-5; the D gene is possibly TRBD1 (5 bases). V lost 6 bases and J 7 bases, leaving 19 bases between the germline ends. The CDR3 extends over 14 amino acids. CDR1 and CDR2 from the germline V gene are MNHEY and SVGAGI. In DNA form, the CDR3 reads TGTGCCAGCAGCCGGCAGGGCCAGGTAGGAGAGCAGTACTTC. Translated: CASSRQGQVGEQYF.

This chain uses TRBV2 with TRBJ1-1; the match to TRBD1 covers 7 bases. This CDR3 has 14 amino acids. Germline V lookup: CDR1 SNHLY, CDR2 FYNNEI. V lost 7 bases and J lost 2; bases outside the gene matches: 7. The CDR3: CASTWTGSNTEAFF. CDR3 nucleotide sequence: TGTGCCAGCACCTGGACAGGCAGTAACACTGAAGCTTTCTTT.

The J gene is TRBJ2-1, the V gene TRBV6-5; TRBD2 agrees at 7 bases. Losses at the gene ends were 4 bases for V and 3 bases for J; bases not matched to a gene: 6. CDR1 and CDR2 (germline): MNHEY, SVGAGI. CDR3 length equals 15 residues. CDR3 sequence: CASSSRGLLYNEQFF. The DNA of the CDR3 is TGTGCCAGCAGTTCGCGGGGGTTACTCTACAATGAGCAGTTCTTC.

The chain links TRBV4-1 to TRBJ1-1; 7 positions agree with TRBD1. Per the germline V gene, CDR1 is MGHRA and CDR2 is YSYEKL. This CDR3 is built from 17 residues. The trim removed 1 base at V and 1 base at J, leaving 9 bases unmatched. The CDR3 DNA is TGCGCCAGCAGCCAAGTATCCGGACAGGCGGGGAACACTGAAGCTTTCTTT. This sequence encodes CASSQVSGQAGNTEAFF.

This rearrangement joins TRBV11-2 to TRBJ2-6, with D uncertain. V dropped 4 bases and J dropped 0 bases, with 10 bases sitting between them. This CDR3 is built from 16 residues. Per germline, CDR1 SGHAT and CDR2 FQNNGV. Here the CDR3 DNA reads TGTGCCAGCAGCTCTGACTTGATCTCTGGGGCCAACGTCCTGACTTTC. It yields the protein CASSSDLISGANVLTF.

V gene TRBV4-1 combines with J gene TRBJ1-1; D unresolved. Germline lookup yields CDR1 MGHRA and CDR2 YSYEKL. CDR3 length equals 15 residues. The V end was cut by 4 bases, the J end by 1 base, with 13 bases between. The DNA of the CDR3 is TGCGCCAGCAGCCCGACACCGGGGAGGAACACTGAAGCTTTCTTT. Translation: CASSPTPGRNTEAFF.

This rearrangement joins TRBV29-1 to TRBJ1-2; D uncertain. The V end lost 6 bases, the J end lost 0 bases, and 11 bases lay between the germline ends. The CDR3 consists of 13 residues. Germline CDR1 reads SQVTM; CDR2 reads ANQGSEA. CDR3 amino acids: CSVKGGANYGYTF. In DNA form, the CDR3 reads TGCAGCGTAAAAGGCGGAGCTAACTATGGCTACACCTTC.

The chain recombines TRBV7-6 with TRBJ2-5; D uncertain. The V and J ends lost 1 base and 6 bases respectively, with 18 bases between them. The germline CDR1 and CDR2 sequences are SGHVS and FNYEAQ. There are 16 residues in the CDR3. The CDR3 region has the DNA TGTGCCAGCAGCTTAGACGCGCCTCAATCTCCTAAGACCCAGTACTTC. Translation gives CASSLDAPQSPKTQYF.

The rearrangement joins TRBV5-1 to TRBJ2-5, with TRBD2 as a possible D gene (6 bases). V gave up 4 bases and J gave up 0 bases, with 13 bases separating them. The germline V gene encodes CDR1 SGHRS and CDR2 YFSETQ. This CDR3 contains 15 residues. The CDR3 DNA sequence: TGCGCCAGCAGCCCCACGGCGGGATACCAAGAGACCCAGTACTTC. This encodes CASSPTAGYQETQYF.

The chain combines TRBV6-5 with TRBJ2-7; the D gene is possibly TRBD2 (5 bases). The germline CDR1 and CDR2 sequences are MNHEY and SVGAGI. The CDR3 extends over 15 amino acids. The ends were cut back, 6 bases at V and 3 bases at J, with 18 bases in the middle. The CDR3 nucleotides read TGTGCCAGCAGCCGAGGTCTAGCAGCTGGCTACGAGCAGTACTTC. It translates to CASSRGLAAGYEQYF.